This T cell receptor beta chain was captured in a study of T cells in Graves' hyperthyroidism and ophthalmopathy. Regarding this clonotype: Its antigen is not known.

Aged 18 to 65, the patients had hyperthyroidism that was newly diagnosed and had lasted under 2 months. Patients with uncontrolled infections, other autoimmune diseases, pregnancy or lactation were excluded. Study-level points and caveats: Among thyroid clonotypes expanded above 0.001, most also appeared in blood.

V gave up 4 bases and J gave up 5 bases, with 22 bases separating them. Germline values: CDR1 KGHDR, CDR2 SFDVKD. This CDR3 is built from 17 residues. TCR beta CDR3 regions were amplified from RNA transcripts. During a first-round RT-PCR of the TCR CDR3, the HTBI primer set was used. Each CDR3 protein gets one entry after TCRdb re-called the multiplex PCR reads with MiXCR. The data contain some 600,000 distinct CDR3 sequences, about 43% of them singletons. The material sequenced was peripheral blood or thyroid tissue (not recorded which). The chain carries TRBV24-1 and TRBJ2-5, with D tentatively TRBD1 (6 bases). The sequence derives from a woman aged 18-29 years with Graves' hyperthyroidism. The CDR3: CATSDPTGLGVWETQYF. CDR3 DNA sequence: TGTGCCACCAGTGACCCTACAGGGCTTGGGGTTTGGGAGACCCAGTACTTC.